The source of this T cell receptor beta chain is a study of blood T cell repertoires in COVID-19. On the study more broadly: Material from acute and convalescent COVID-19 was sourced from the United States, Italy and Spain. Sources were T cells, B-cell-depleted T cells, or PBMCs; the material itself was cDNA or gDNA.

Measured with immunoSEQ multiplex PCR; TCRdb has only the in-frame clones, and not every one. The repertoire consists of about 260,000 clones, with roughly 88% occurring once and the leading ten covering over 2%. The CDR3 spans 11 residues. The V and J ends lost 3 bases and 5 bases respectively, with 5 bases between them. Germline-derived CDR1 and CDR2 are DFQATT and SNEGSKA (reference sequence). Cohort placement rested on clinical history that participants reported themselves. The source of this sequence is a woman aged 45 to 65 who had recovered from COVID-19. Specimen: PBMCs or T cells enriched from blood (not recorded which). The chain recombines TRBV20-1 with TRBJ1-3; no firm D call. The CDR3 region is CSARERNTIYF. The CDR3 bases are TGCAGTGCTAGGGAGAGAAACACCATATATTTT.